The 25 T cell receptor beta chains reported below all come from one sample, sequenced in a study of blood T cell repertoires in COVID-19. The repertoire was sequenced with immunoSEQ multiplex PCR; TCRdb's copy has only in-frame clones and lacks some. The sample has 100,000 or so clones; around 90% are singletons. The sample consisted of peripheral blood. The receptors derive from a man aged 18 to 30 with acute or convalescent COVID-19.

The chain joins TRBV7-9 to TRBJ1-1; TRBD1 agrees at 8 bases. Losses at the gene ends were 0 bases for V and 3 bases for J; bases not matched to a gene: 6. The CDR3 covers 16 residues. Looked up from germline, CDR1 is SEHNR and CDR2 is FQNEAQ (reference sequence). The CDR3: CASSLADRGSDTEAFF. The CDR3, as DNA: TGTGCCAGCAGCTTAGCTGACAGGGGATCGGACACTGAAGCTTTCTTT. Full variable domain (outside the CDR3, taken from reference TRBV7-9 and TRBJ1-1): DTGVSQNPRHKITKRGQNVTFRCDPISEHNRLYWYRQTLGQGPEFLTYFQNEAQLEKSRLLSDRFSAERPKGSFSTLEIQRTEQGDSAMYLCASSLADRGSDTEAFFGQGTRLTVV.

The rearrangement joins TRBV3-1 (or the pseudogene TRBV3-2) to TRBJ1-2, with D tentatively TRBD1 (6 bases). Per the germline V gene, CDR1 is LGHDT and CDR2 is YNNKEL (reference sequence). The CDR3 is 15 amino acids. With 1 base removed from V and 4 bases from J, the gap between germline ends came to 13 bases. CDR3 amino acids: CASSQAGRDIYGYTF. The CDR3 nucleotides are TGTGCCAGCAGCCAAGCGGGCAGGGACATCTATGGCTACACCTTC.

The rearrangement links TRBV7-9 to TRBJ2-1, with 13 bases that match TRBD2. The CDR3 spans 16 residues. The junction had 7 bases not matched to a gene; V was cut back by 4 bases and J by 7 bases. Germline V gene sequence: CDR1 SEHNR, CDR2 FQNEAQ (reference sequence). CDR3 nucleotide sequence: TGTGCCAGCAGCTCATGGACTAGCGGGAGACGGAATGAGCAGTTCTTC. This sequence encodes CASSSWTSGRRNEQFF.

V and J are TRBV14 and TRBJ2-3, with D possibly matching TRBD1 (6 bases). The germline V and J ends were trimmed by 1 base and 1 base, with 12 bases remaining between them. The CDR3 extends over 16 amino acids. Germline V gives CDR1 SGHDN, CDR2 FVKESK. The CDR3 sequence is CASSQGPDRGTDTQYF. The CDR3 nucleotides are TGTGCCAGCAGCCAAGGGCCGGACAGAGGCACAGATACGCAGTATTTT.

This clone was observed a single time. This rearrangement joins TRBV6-1 to TRBJ1-2; D is unresolved. Per germline, CDR1 MNHNS and CDR2 SASEGT. The CDR3 runs to 14 residues. V gave up 2 bases and J gave up 2 bases, with 9 bases separating them. CDR3 residues: CASSELRVNYGYTF. The CDR3 DNA is TGTGCCAGCAGTGAATTGAGAGTGAACTATGGCTACACCTTC.

J is TRBJ2-5 and V is TRBV7-2; 14 positions agree with TRBD2. With V trimmed by 5 bases and J by 5 bases, 7 bases remained unmatched. Germline CDR1 reads SGHTA; CDR2 reads FQGNSA. The CDR3 is made up of 16 amino acids. The CDR3 coding sequence is TGTGCCAGCAGCCTCCGGACTAGCGGGGGGTACGAGACCCAGTACTTC. Amino acids: CASSLRTSGGYETQYF.

The chain joins TRBV6-1 to TRBJ1-3; 9 bases fit TRBD1. The CDR3 totals 16 residues. J lost 1 base, V lost 4 bases, and 5 bases had no gene match. Germline values: CDR1 MNHNS, CDR2 SASEGT. The CDR3: CASSARDRVSGNTIYF. The CDR3 bases are TGTGCCAGCAGTGCCCGGGACAGGGTTTCTGGAAACACCATATATTTT.

This clone was counted only a few times. The rearrangement uses TRBV19 and TRBJ1-5; 10 bases agree with TRBD1. Per germline, CDR1 LNHDA and CDR2 SQIVND (reference sequence). The V and J ends lost 6 bases and 7 bases, in that order; junction bases with no gene match: 12. The CDR3 is 16 amino acids. The CDR3 DNA follows: TGTGCCAGTAGCGATACGGACAGGGGGATTGGACAGCCCCAGCATTTT. It is translated as CASSDTDRGIGQPQHF.

The rearrangement uses TRBV6-6 and TRBJ1-5; tentative D call: TRBD1 (6 bases). Germline V CDR1 and CDR2: MNHNY, SVGAGI (reference sequence). There are 14 residues in the CDR3. V was shortened by 5 bases and J by 2 bases, with 10 bases between the two germline ends. CDR3 in DNA: TGTGCCAGCAGTCGGGACAAACGCAATCAGCCCCAGCATTTT. Translating it yields CASSRDKRNQPQHF.

The rearrangement joins TRBV14 to TRBJ1-4, with unresolved D. V was trimmed by 1 base and J by 4 bases, leaving 16 bases between them. The CDR3 extends over 17 amino acids. Germline CDR1 reads SGHDN; CDR2 reads FVKESK. The CDR3 DNA is TGTGCCAGCAGCCAAGTTCTCGTCGAGGGTCTTAATGAAAAACTGTTTTTT. This gives the protein CASSQVLVEGLNEKLFF.

This sequence joins TRBV6-5 and TRBJ2-7; D unresolved. V shed 6 bases and J shed 2 bases, with 5 bases lying between them. CDR3 length: 11 amino acids. Per the germline V gene, CDR1 is MNHEY and CDR2 is SVGAGI. The CDR3 DNA sequence: TGTGCCAGCAGGCTAACCTACGAGCAGTACTTC. This gives the protein CASRLTYEQYF.

The chain carries TRBV11-3 and TRBJ2-5; 7 nucleotides agree with TRBD1. Germline CDR1 reads SGHNT; CDR2 reads YENEEA. Trimming at V came to 5 bases and at J to 2 bases, leaving 11 bases not matched to a gene. The CDR3 sequence is 16 residues long. CDR3 residues: CASSPQEAGGQETQYF. In DNA, the CDR3 is TGTGCCAGCAGCCCCCAGGAGGCAGGGGGTCAAGAGACCCAGTACTTC.

The J gene is TRBJ2-7, the V gene TRBV7-9, with 9 bases matching TRBD2. The CDR3 length is 15 residues. With V trimmed by 1 base and J by 7 bases, 8 bases remained unmatched. CDR1 is SEHNR, CDR2 FQNEAQ, per germline (reference sequence). The CDR3 DNA sequence: TGTGCCAGCAGCTTAGAGGCGGGAGGGCCACGGGAGCAGTACTTC. Its protein is CASSLEAGGPREQYF.

This clone was seen only once. V gene TRBV11-3 combines with J gene TRBJ1-6, with 7 bases lining up with TRBD1. V was pared by 5 bases and J by 0 bases, with 7 bases of the junction left unmatched. This CDR3 contains 17 residues. Germline lookup yields CDR1 SGHNT and CDR2 YENEEA. The CDR3 DNA reads as TGTGCCAGCAGCAACCGGGACAGCTACTCCTATAATTCACCCCTCCACTTT. Amino acid sequence: CASSNRDSYSYNSPLHF.

The chain recombines TRBV4-1 with TRBJ1-2, with 10 bases lining up with TRBD1. V dropped 3 bases and J dropped 3; count of bases not matched to a gene: 10. CDR3 length: 17 amino acids. Germline V gene sequence: CDR1 MGHRA, CDR2 YSYEKL. For the CDR3, the DNA is TGCGCCAGCAGCCACCCGATCCCGGGACAGGGGCACTATGGCTACACCTTC. Amino acid sequence: CASSHPIPGQGHYGYTF.

V is TRBV27 and J is TRBJ2-5; 9 bases align to TRBD2. The CDR3 runs to 14 residues. The germline gives CDR1 MNHEY, CDR2 SMNVEV (reference sequence). Germline trimming cut 2 bases from V and 5 bases from J; bases unmatched to any gene: 3. The CDR3: CASSLRLAGETQYF. The CDR3 DNA sequence: TGTGCCAGCAGTTTAAGGCTAGCGGGGGAGACCCAGTACTTC.

In its sample, this clone was seen once. The CDR3 nucleotides read TGCGCCAGCAGCTTTGGGACAGGGGGTAATTACTCACCCCTCCACTTT. Its translation is CASSFGTGGNYSPLHF. V is TRBV5-1 and J is TRBJ1-6; 11 bases map to TRBD1. V gave up 2 bases and J gave up 10 bases; unmatched junction bases: 8. The CDR3 is made up of 16 amino acids. Looked up from germline, CDR1 is SGHRS and CDR2 is YFSETQ.

The CDR3 loop reads CASSSPGHKNYGYTF. CDR3 in DNA: TGTGCCAGCAGCTCTCCGGGACACAAGAACTATGGCTACACCTTC. V is TRBV7-7 and J is TRBJ1-2; a possible D gene is TRBD1 (6 bases). The CDR3 totals 15 residues. V was cut by 4 bases and J by 2 bases, with 14 bases left in between. CDR1 is SSHAT and CDR2 is FNYEAQ in the germline V gene (reference sequence).

The rearrangement joins TRBV6-5 to TRBJ2-7; 7 bases are a match to TRBD2. This CDR3 is built from 15 residues. Germline V lookup: CDR1 MNHEY, CDR2 SVGAGI. The ends lost 6 bases at V and 3 bases at J; junction bases unmatched: 11. The CDR3 sequence is CASSLGGTGLYEQYF. The CDR3 nucleotides are TGTGCCAGCAGCCTCGGGGGGACGGGGCTCTACGAGCAGTACTTC.

CDR3 sequence reads: CASTGPAANYGYTF. In DNA, the CDR3 is TGCGCCAGCACTGGGCCGGCTGCTAACTATGGCTACACCTTC. V usage is TRBV10-2 and J usage is TRBJ1-2; D is uncertain. Germline V gene lookup returns CDR1 WSHSY and CDR2 SAAADI. Trimming removed 7 bases at V and 0 bases at J, with 12 bases between. The CDR3 covers 14 residues.

J is TRBJ2-3 and V is TRBV25-1; a weak D match, TRBD2 (5 bases). V lost 1 base to trimming and J lost 2 bases, with 16 bases between them. The CDR3 covers 17 residues. Germline V gene data show CDR1 as MGHDK and CDR2 as SYGVNS. CDR3 residues: CASSESQRQTPTDTQYF. In nucleotides, the CDR3 is TGTGCCAGCAGTGAATCCCAGCGGCAAACCCCCACAGATACGCAGTATTTT. Filled out from reference TRBV25-1 and TRBJ2-3, the complete variable domain reads EADIYQTPRYLVIGTGKKITLECSQTMGHDKMYWYQQDPGMELHLIHYSYGVNSTEKGDLSSESTVSRIRTEHFPLTLESARPSHTSQYLCASSESQRQTPTDTQYFGPGTRLTVL.

The V and J genes are TRBV5-6 and TRBJ1-4; the match to TRBD1 covers 11 bases. Germline CDR1 SGHDT, CDR2 YYEEEE. The trim removed 4 bases at V and 0 bases at J, leaving 8 bases unmatched. CDR3 size: 18 residues. Here the CDR3 DNA reads TGTGCCAGCAGCCAGGGACAGGGGGGCCATGCAACTAATGAAAAACTGTTTTTT. Its translation is CASSQGQGGHATNEKLFF.

The V gene is TRBV23-1, the J gene TRBJ2-1, with 8 bases identical to TRBD2. TRBV23-1 is classed as an ORF, of uncertain function. The V segment lost 2 bases and the J segment 7 bases; nucleotides outside the gene matches: 10. The CDR3 is made up of 16 amino acids. The CDR3 bases are TGCGCCAGCAGTCAAAGTAAGAGCGGGAGTTTAAATGAGCAGTTCTTC. It encodes CASSQSKSGSLNEQFF.

The chain joins TRBV27 to TRBJ1-5; the D is unclear. Germline-derived CDR1 and CDR2 are MNHEY and SMNVEV (reference sequence). CDR3 length equals 17 residues. V was clipped by 0 bases and J by 0 bases, with 12 bases between them. CDR3 sequence reads: CASSLSGGPYSNQPQHF. The CDR3 nucleotides read TGTGCCAGCAGTTTATCGGGCGGGCCCTATAGCAATCAGCCCCAGCATTTT.

The V and J genes are TRBV10-3 and TRBJ1-6; D is possibly TRBD1 (5 bases). From germline, CDR1 is ENHRY and CDR2 SYGVKD. V gave up 5 bases and J gave up 9 bases, with 17 bases separating them. This CDR3 is built from 15 residues. CDR3 in DNA: TGTGCCATCAGTTTGGGGCCCACCGGGGGTTCACCCCTCCACTTT. This codes for CAISLGPTGGSPLHF.